The 10 T cell receptor beta chains below come from one sample, sequenced in a study of cytomegalovirus exposure and HLA in healthy donors. Primers: 60 Vbeta forward and 13 Jbeta reverse. TCRdb's table, derived via immunoSEQ multiplex PCR, lists solely in-frame clones and lacks some. The data hold 160,000 or so clones, with 65% to 85% observed a single time. The sample taken for sequencing was PBMCs. These receptors all stem from a woman younger than 30 in good health and CMV-seronegative.

This clone was counted a single time. CDR3 sequence reads: CASTLGSGADGYTF. The CDR3 DNA reads as TGCGCCAGCACCCTGGGTTCAGGGGCGGATGGCTACACCTTC. The V call is TRBV4-1, the J call TRBJ1-2; weak D call: TRBD1 (6 bases). CDR1 MGHRA and CDR2 YSYEKL come from the germline V gene. Trimming removed 7 bases from V and 6 bases from J, with 18 bases in between. CDR3 length: 14 amino acids.

The rearrangement links TRBV5-1 to TRBJ2-7; tentative D call: TRBD1 (6 bases). Trimming stripped 0 bases from V and 0 bases from J, with 19 bases between. The CDR3 extends over 18 amino acids. The V gene's germline CDR1 is SGHRS and CDR2 YFSETQ. CDR3 loop: CASSLGQGIQLRSYEQYF. The CDR3 coding sequence is TGCGCCAGCAGCTTGGGGCAGGGGATTCAACTCCGCTCCTACGAGCAGTACTTC.

The chain recombines TRBV6-6 with TRBJ2-7; 8 bases align to TRBD1. Germline V gene lookup returns CDR1 MNHNY and CDR2 SVGAGI (reference sequence). V shed 0 bases and J 2 bases; nucleotides not matched to a gene: 0. The CDR3 covers 14 residues. For the CDR3, the DNA is TGTGCCAGCAGTTACTCACAGGGGGCCTACGAGCAGTACTTC. Translation: CASSYSQGAYEQYF.

V usage is TRBV11-2 and J usage is TRBJ1-1, with TRBD1 matching over 10 bases. There are 17 residues in the CDR3. The germline gives CDR1 SGHAT, CDR2 FQNNGV. The ends lost 3 bases at V and 1 base at J; junction bases unmatched: 8. The CDR3 is CASSFGTGVRRNTEAFF. The DNA for the CDR3 is TGTGCCAGCAGCTTCGGGACAGGGGTACGGAGGAACACTGAAGCTTTCTTT.

The V and J genes are TRBV15 and TRBJ2-3; D possibly corresponds to TRBD1 (6 bases). This CDR3 has 16 residues. The V end lost 1 base, the J end lost 2 bases, and 13 bases lay between the germline ends. Germline V lookup: CDR1 LNHNV, CDR2 YYDKDF (reference sequence). CDR3 bases: TGTGCCACCAGCAGAGGCCGCCAGGGGTTCACAGATACGCAGTATTTT. Translating it yields CATSRGRQGFTDTQYF.

The rearrangement links TRBV2 to TRBJ1-4, with 8 bases fitting TRBD1. This CDR3 is 16 amino acids long. Germline CDR1 SNHLY, CDR2 FYNNEI. V lost 4 bases, J lost 2 bases, and 6 bases stayed unmatched. The CDR3 spells CASSARQGRTNEKLFF. The CDR3 nucleotides are TGTGCCAGCAGTGCCCGACAGGGGAGGACTAATGAAAAACTGTTTTTT.

This chain uses TRBV6-4 with TRBJ2-2; a possible D gene is TRBD1 (6 bases). Germline CDR1 is MRHNA and CDR2 is SNTAGT. This CDR3 contains 15 residues. Trimming took 3 bases from V and 2 from J, leaving 10 bases between them. CDR3 bases: TGTGCCAGCAGTGAGGCAGGGGACAACACCGGGGAGCTGTTTTTT. Amino acid sequence: CASSEAGDNTGELFF.

This sequence joins TRBV18 and TRBJ2-6, with 8 bases aligning to TRBD1. This CDR3 is built from 14 residues. V was clipped by 6 bases and J by 4 bases; unmatched bases: 2. Germline V gene data show CDR1 as KGHSH and CDR2 as LQKENI. CDR3 sequence: CASSQGAGANVLTF. Written as DNA, the CDR3 is TGTGCCAGCTCCCAGGGGGCCGGGGCCAACGTCCTGACTTTC.

This chain connects TRBV5-4 to TRBJ1-2; a possible D gene is TRBD1 (6 bases). The CDR3 totals 17 residues. V was shortened by 4 bases and J by 0 bases, with 19 bases between the two germline ends. Germline assignment: CDR1 SGHNT and CDR2 YYREEE (reference sequence). The CDR3 here is CASSTGPGANTNYGYTF. The DNA of the CDR3 is TGTGCCAGCAGCACCGGCCCAGGGGCCAATACTAACTATGGCTACACCTTC.

This clone has just a few counts. The chain has TRBV18 and TRBJ2-1; D call uncertain. This CDR3 has 14 residues. The germline gives CDR1 KGHSH, CDR2 LQKENI. Trimming removed 2 bases at V and 5 bases at J, with 10 bases between. This chain's CDR3 is CASSPRPRDNEQFF. The DNA for the CDR3 is TGTGCCAGCTCACCAAGACCACGGGACAATGAGCAGTTCTTC.